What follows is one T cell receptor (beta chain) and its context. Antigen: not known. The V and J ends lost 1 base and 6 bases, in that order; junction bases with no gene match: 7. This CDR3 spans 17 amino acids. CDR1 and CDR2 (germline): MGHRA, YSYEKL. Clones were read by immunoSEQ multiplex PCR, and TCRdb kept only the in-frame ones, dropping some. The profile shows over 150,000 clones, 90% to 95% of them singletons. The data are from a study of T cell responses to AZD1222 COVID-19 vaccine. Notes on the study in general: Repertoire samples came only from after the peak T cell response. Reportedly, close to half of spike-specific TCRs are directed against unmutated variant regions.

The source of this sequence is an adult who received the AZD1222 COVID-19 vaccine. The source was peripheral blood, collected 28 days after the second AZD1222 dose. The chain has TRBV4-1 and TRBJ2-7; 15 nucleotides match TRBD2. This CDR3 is CASSQGDGLAGGLEQYF. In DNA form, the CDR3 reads TGCGCCAGCAGCCAAGGGGACGGACTAGCGGGAGGGCTCGAGCAGTACTTC.